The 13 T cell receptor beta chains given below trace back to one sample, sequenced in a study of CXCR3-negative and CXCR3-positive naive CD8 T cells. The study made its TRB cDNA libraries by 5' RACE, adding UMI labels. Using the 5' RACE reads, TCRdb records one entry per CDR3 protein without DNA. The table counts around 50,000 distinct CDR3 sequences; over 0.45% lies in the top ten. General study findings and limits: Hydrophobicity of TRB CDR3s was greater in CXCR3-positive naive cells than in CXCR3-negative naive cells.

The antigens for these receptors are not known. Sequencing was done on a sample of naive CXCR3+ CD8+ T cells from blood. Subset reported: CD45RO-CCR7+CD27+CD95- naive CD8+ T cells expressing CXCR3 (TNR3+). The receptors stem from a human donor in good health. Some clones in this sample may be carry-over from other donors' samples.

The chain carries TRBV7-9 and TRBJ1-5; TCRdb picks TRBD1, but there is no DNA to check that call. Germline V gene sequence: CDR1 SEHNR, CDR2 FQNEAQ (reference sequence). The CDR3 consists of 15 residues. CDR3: CASSLPGPGNQPQHF. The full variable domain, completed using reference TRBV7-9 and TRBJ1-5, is DTGVSQNPRHKITKRGQNVTFRCDPISEHNRLYWYRQTLGQGPEFLTYFQNEAQLEKSRLLSDRFSAERPKGSFSTLEIQRTEQGDSAMYLCASSLPGPGNQPQHFGDGTRLSIL.

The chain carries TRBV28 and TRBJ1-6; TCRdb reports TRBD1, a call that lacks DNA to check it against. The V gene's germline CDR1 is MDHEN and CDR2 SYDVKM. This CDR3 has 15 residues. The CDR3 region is CAVSDPGRINSPLHF.

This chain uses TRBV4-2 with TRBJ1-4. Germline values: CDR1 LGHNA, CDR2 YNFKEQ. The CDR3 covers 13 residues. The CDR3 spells CASSQVRDEKLFF.

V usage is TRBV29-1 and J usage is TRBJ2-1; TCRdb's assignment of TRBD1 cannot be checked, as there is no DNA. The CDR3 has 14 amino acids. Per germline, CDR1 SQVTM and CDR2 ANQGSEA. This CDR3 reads CSVPVLDRVIEQFF.

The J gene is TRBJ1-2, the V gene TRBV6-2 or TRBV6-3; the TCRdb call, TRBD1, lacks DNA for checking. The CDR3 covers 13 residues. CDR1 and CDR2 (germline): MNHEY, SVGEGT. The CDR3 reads CASSQDRNYGYTF.

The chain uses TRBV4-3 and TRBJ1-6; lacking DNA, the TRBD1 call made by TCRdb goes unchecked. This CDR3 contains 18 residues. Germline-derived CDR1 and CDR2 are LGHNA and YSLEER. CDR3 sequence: CASSQTGQPSSYNSPLHF.

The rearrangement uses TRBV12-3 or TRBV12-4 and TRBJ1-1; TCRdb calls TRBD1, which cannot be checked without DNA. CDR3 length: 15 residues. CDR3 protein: CASSSTTGWSTEAFF.

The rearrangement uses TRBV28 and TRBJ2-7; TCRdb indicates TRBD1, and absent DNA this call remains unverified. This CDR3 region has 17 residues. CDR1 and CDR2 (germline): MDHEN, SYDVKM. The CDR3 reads CASSFSTEGQGSYEQYF.

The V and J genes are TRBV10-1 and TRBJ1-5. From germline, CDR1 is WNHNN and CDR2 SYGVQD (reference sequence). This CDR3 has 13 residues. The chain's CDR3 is CASSELPNQPQHF.

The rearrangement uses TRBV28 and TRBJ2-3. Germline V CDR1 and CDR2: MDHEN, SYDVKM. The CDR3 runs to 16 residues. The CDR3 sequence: CASSLDVAVGTDTQYF. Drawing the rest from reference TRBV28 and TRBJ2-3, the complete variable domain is DVKVTQSSRYLVKRTGEKVFLECVQDMDHENMFWYRQDPGLGLRLIYFSYDVKMKEKGDIPEGYSVSREKKERFSLILESASTNQTSMYLCASSLDVAVGTDTQYFGPGTRLTVL.

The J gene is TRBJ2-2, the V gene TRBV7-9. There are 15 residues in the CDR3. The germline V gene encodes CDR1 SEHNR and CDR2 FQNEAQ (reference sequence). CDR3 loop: CASSLVARNTGELFF.

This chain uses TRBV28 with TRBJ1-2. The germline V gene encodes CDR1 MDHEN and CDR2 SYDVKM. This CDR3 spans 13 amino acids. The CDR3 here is CASRSVRVYGYTF.

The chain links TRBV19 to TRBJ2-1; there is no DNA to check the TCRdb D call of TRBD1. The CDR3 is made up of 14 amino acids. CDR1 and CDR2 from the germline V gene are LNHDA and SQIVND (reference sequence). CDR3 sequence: CASSILTGTDEQFF. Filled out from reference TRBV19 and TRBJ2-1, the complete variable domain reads DGGITQSPKYLFRKEGQNVTLSCEQNLNHDAMYWYRQDPGQGLRLIYYSQIVNDFQKGDIAEGYSVSREKKESFPLTVTSAQKNPTAFYLCASSILTGTDEQFFGPGTRLTVL.